This entry lists 11 T cell receptor beta chains sequenced from one sample in a study of OX40 agonist ivuxolimab in advanced cancers. The library relied on the immunoSEQ multiplex PCR assay. In TCRdb, the immuneACCESS table is reduced to in-frame sequences with V and J assigned. These tables do not hold every clone; where another copy was compared, an unresolved V gene accounts for under half, and the others remain unexplained. In all, the sample holds about 69,000 clones, and approximately 93% of those were seen once. Together, the top ten hold about 0.3% of the sample. Sample: CD4+ or CD8+ T cells sorted from blood, taken in a trial of the OX40 agonist ivuxolimab. The source is an adult with an advanced solid tumor such as melanoma, head and neck, liver or kidney cancer.

The chain links TRBV19 to TRBJ2-2; D tentatively fits TRBD1 or TRBD2 (5 bases each). CDR3 length: 14 amino acids. The ends were cut back, 10 bases at V and 5 bases at J, with 17 bases in the middle. Germline loops: CDR1 LNHDA, CDR2 SQIVND (reference sequence). The CDR3 protein is CATRVEGQTGELFF. DNA for the CDR3: TGTGCCACCCGCGTCGAGGGGCAAACCGGGGAGCTGTTTTTT.

The chain joins TRBV5-1 to TRBJ2-1; TRBD1 agrees at 7 bases. Germline V gene sequence: CDR1 SGHRS, CDR2 YFSETQ. V lost 4 bases and J lost 5; bases outside the gene matches: 9. The CDR3 sequence is 15 residues long. This CDR3 is CASSPTGVGDNEQFF. As DNA, the CDR3 is TGCGCCAGCAGCCCCACAGGGGTCGGAGACAATGAGCAGTTCTTC.

This chain's CDR3 is CASSSGFGNLHNEQFF. Written as DNA, the CDR3 is TGTGCCAGTAGTTCCGGCTTTGGTAATTTGCACAATGAGCAGTTCTTC. The genes are TRBV19 and TRBJ2-1; the D is unclear. The CDR3 sequence is 16 residues long. The V gene lost 5 bases and the J gene lost 5 bases, with 19 bases spanning the gap. The germline CDR1 and CDR2 sequences are LNHDA and SQIVND (reference sequence).

This chain joins TRBV5-1 and TRBJ2-7; 15 nucleotides align to TRBD2. This CDR3 is built from 17 residues. V was clipped by 4 bases and J by 5 bases; unmatched bases: 10. The germline V gene has CDR1 SGHRS and CDR2 YFSETQ. The CDR3 loop reads CASSQGTSGRTRDEQYF. In DNA form, the CDR3 reads TGCGCCAGCAGCCAAGGGACTAGCGGGAGGACCAGGGACGAGCAGTACTTC.

V gene TRBV29-1 combines with J gene TRBJ2-7; perhaps TRBD2 as D (6 bases). The V gene lost 3 bases and the J gene lost 0 bases, with 9 bases spanning the gap. Germline values: CDR1 SQVTM, CDR2 ANQGSEA. The CDR3 has 13 amino acids. This chain's CDR3 is CSVEGLHSYEQYF. Here the CDR3 DNA reads TGCAGCGTTGAGGGACTTCACTCCTACGAGCAGTACTTC.

The chain is built from TRBV28 and TRBJ1-3; 7 bases are shared with TRBD1. The CDR3 contains 18 residues. V dropped 7 bases and J dropped 0; count of bases not matched to a gene: 15. Germline CDR1 reads MDHEN; CDR2 reads SYDVKM. CDR3 protein: CASTFSQGQFLSGNTIYF. The CDR3 nucleotides read TGTGCCAGCACCTTTAGCCAGGGACAGTTCCTCTCTGGAAACACCATATATTTT.

The chain has TRBV6-1 and TRBJ2-4; D tentatively reads TRBD1 or TRBD2 (5 bases each). CDR1 and CDR2 (germline): MNHNS, SASEGT. There are 13 residues in the CDR3. V was pared by 6 bases and J by 10 bases, with 16 bases between. CDR3 region: CASRRTWDGIQYF. CDR3 DNA: TGTGCCAGCAGGAGGACATGGGACGGGATTCAGTACTTC.

V is TRBV5-1 and J is TRBJ2-1; D remains unclear. Trimming removed 0 bases from V and 6 bases from J, with 1 base in between. CDR1 is SGHRS and CDR2 is YFSETQ in the germline V gene. This CDR3 region has 11 residues. CDR3 DNA sequence: TGCGCCAGCAGCTTGGCCAATGAGCAGTTCTTC. Protein: CASSLANEQFF. Full variable domain (outside the CDR3, taken from reference TRBV5-1 and TRBJ2-1): KAGVTQTPRYLIKTRGQQVTLSCSPISGHRSVSWYQQTPGQGLQFLFEYFSETQRNKGNFPGRFSGRQFSNSRSEMNVSTLELGDSALYLCASSLANEQFFGPGTRLTVL.

The chain uses TRBV5-8 and TRBJ2-3; D remains ambiguous. The CDR3 is 14 residues long. Germline-derived CDR1 and CDR2 are SGHTS and YDEGEE. Trimming removed 3 bases from V and 2 bases from J, with 10 bases in between. The CDR3, as DNA: TGTGCCAGCAGCTACTATCGTAACACAGATACGCAGTATTTT. This codes for CASSYYRNTDTQYF.

The V and J genes are TRBV5-1 and TRBJ2-1; no reliable D call. The CDR3 has 13 amino acids. Germline CDR1 SGHRS, CDR2 YFSETQ. V lost 0 bases, J lost 9 bases, and 10 bases lay in between. The CDR3, as DNA: TGCGCCAGCAGCTTGGCCTCCCTAATTGAGCAGTTCTTC. Protein: CASSLASLIEQFF.

The chain has TRBV2 and TRBJ2-5; D perhaps matches TRBD2 (5 bases). The CDR3 sequence is 13 residues long. Germline CDR1 and CDR2: SNHLY and FYNNEI. V dropped 8 bases and J dropped 7 bases, with 17 bases sitting between them. The CDR3 here is CASGDTRAGTQYF. CDR3 sequence (DNA): TGTGCCAGCGGAGACACTCGGGCGGGGACCCAGTACTTC.